Shown below are 24 T cell receptor beta chains from a single sample sequenced in a study of blood T cell repertoires in COVID-19. Data came from immunoSEQ multiplex PCR; TCRdb stores just in-frame clones and leaves some out. The table lists some 10,000 clones, around 87% of them singletons, with 10% in the top ten. The material sequenced was peripheral blood. All receptors come from a human donor in a cohort sampled during active COVID-19.

CDR3 coding DNA: TGCGCCAGGCCCGGGACAGGCGGATGGTTGAGGGAGACCCAGTACTTC. Translating gives CARPGTGGWLRETQYF. The V call is TRBV23-1, the J call TRBJ2-5; 8 bases are a match to TRBD1. TRBV23-1 falls under the ORF class, with uncertain function. CDR3 length equals 16 residues. V dropped 9 bases and J dropped 5; count of bases not matched to a gene: 17.

This clone was seen a single time. The chain is built from TRBV28 and TRBJ1-2, with 8 bases fitting TRBD1. Germline trimming cut 3 bases from V and 4 bases from J; bases unmatched to any gene: 10. The germline CDR1 and CDR2 sequences are MDHEN and SYDVKM. The CDR3 is 16 amino acids. CDR3 DNA sequence: TGTGCCAGCAGTTTGAGGCACAGGGGGTGGGGCTATGGCTACACCTTC. Protein sequence: CASSLRHRGWGYGYTF.

The chain carries TRBV7-9 and TRBJ2-1; D might be TRBD2 (6 bases). The V gene lost 8 bases and the J gene lost 0 bases, with 14 bases spanning the gap. The CDR3 sequence is 15 residues long. Germline V gene data show CDR1 as SEHNR and CDR2 as FQNEAQ (reference sequence). The CDR3 coding sequence is TGTGCCAGCTCACCCCGGGGGAGCTCCTACAATGAGCAGTTCTTC. Its protein product is CASSPRGSSYNEQFF.

The V and J genes are TRBV5-4 and TRBJ2-2; TRBD1 matches at 10 bases. The CDR3 loop spans 16 amino acids. Unmatched junction bases numbered 5, after V lost 4 bases and J lost 2 bases. Germline CDR1 SGHNT, CDR2 YYREEE (reference sequence). The CDR3 spells CASSRGQGGNTGELFF. DNA for the CDR3: TGTGCCAGCAGCCGCGGACAGGGGGGTAACACCGGGGAGCTGTTTTTT. Variable domain in full (rest from reference TRBV5-4 and TRBJ2-2): ETGVTQSPTHLIKTRGQQVTLRCSSQSGHNTVSWYQQALGQGPQFIFQYYREEENGRGNFPPRFSGLQFPNYSSELNVNALELDDSALYLCASSRGQGGNTGELFFGEGSRLTVL.

The rearrangement links TRBV14 to TRBJ2-1, with a tentative D call TRBD2 (6 bases). Germline lookup yields CDR1 SGHDN and CDR2 FVKESK. The CDR3 has 13 amino acids. Trimming took off 2 bases at V and 10 bases at J, with 12 bases between the two ends. CDR3 DNA sequence: TGTGCCAGCAGCCAAAGGGAGGCCAGCGAGCAGTTCTTC. It encodes CASSQREASEQFF.

The chain links TRBV28 to TRBJ2-1; D ambiguous. Germline CDR1 is MDHEN and CDR2 is SYDVKM. This CDR3 comprises 13 residues. V lost 4 bases and J 9 bases, leaving 13 bases between the germline ends. Here the CDR3 DNA reads TGTGCCAGCAGTTCCCACTACGGAGCTGAGCAGTTCTTC. Translating gives CASSSHYGAEQFF.

The chain couples TRBV3-1 (or the pseudogene TRBV3-2) to TRBJ2-3, with 8 nucleotides matching TRBD2. Germline loops: CDR1 LGHDT, CDR2 YNNKEL (reference sequence). The CDR3 runs 17 residues. V shed 0 bases, J shed 3 bases, and the junction held 8 bases outside the gene matches. The CDR3 sequence: CASSQDRSSGGTDTQYF. The CDR3 nucleotides are TGTGCCAGCAGCCAAGACCGATCGAGCGGGGGAACAGATACGCAGTATTTT.

V and J are TRBV6-1 and TRBJ1-1, with D unresolved. From germline, CDR1 is MNHNS and CDR2 SASEGT. The V end was cut by 2 bases, the J end by 5 bases, with 6 bases between. CDR3 length equals 12 residues. The CDR3 DNA is TGTGCCAGCAGTGAATTGAGGACTGAAGCTTTCTTT. Protein product: CASSELRTEAFF.

The chain couples TRBV10-3 to TRBJ2-7; the D gene is possibly TRBD1 (7 bases). Germline CDR1 reads ENHRY; CDR2 reads SYGVKD. The CDR3 contains 10 residues. V was shortened by 10 bases and J by 6 bases, with 10 bases between the two germline ends. This CDR3 reads CATQGGEQYF. The DNA for the CDR3 is TGTGCCACGCAGGGGGGCGAGCAGTACTTC.

The chain employs TRBV18 and TRBJ1-2; D gene ambiguous. CDR1 and CDR2 from the germline V gene are KGHSH and LQKENI. The CDR3 is 14 residues long. V lost 5 bases to trimming and J lost 0 bases, with 10 bases between them. CDR3 sequence (DNA): TGTGCCAGCTCAGAGGGTCCAGCTAACTATGGCTACACCTTC. Protein: CASSEGPANYGYTF.

The CDR3 spells CASSPQTVLNEKLFF. The CDR3 nucleotides read TGTGCCAGCTCCCCCCAGACAGTTCTTAATGAAAAACTGTTTTTT. V and J are TRBV18 and TRBJ1-4, with D tentatively TRBD1 (5 bases). The CDR3 is made up of 15 amino acids. Germline-derived CDR1 and CDR2 are KGHSH and LQKENI. V shed 6 bases and J shed 4 bases, with 15 bases lying between them.

The chain couples TRBV28 to TRBJ1-2; no definite D call. V dropped 1 base and J dropped 2 bases, with 8 bases sitting between them. CDR1 is MDHEN and CDR2 is SYDVKM in the germline V gene. CDR3 length: 14 amino acids. CDR3 DNA sequence: TGTGCCAGCAGTTTATCCGGAGAAAACTATGGCTACACCTTC. It yields the protein CASSLSGENYGYTF.

The chain employs TRBV19 and TRBJ2-4; D is perhaps TRBD2 (6 bases). Between the trimmed V and J ends, which lost 10 bases and 0 bases, there was a span of 13 bases. This CDR3 comprises 14 residues. In germline, CDR1 is LNHDA, CDR2 SQIVND (reference sequence). CDR3 in amino acids: CATKRGLAKNIQYF. CDR3 in DNA: TGTGCCACCAAAAGGGGACTAGCCAAAAACATTCAGTACTTC. The full variable domain, its missing parts supplied by reference TRBV19 and TRBJ2-4, is DGGITQSPKYLFRKEGQNVTLSCEQNLNHDAMYWYRQDPGQGLRLIYYSQIVNDFQKGDIAEGYSVSREKKESFPLTVTSAQKNPTAFYLCATKRGLAKNIQYFGAGTRLSVL.

The chain is built from TRBV5-6 and TRBJ1-2; TRBD1 matches 7 bases. The germline V gene encodes CDR1 SGHDT and CDR2 YYEEEE. With 0 bases clipped from V and 9 bases from J, the junction kept 5 bases outside the gene matches. CDR3 length: 13 residues. CDR3 residues: CASSLGAGGSYTF. CDR3 bases: TGTGCCAGCAGCTTGGGGGCAGGGGGTAGCTACACCTTC. The whole variable domain, remainder taken from reference TRBV5-6 and TRBJ1-2, is DAGVTQSPTHLIKTRGQQVTLRCSPKSGHDTVSWYQQALGQGPQFIFQYYEEEERQRGNFPDRFSGHQFPNYSSELNVNALLLGDSALYLCASSLGAGGSYTFGSGTRLTVV.

The chain joins TRBV6-6 to TRBJ1-3, with D uncertain. The CDR3 contains 13 residues. Trimming removed 5 bases at V and 0 bases at J, with 5 bases between. Germline lookup yields CDR1 MNHNY and CDR2 SVGAGI (reference sequence). CDR3 DNA: TGTGCCAGCAGTGAGATCTCTGGAAACACCATATATTTT. The encoded protein is CASSEISGNTIYF.

The chain is built from TRBV4-1 and TRBJ2-1; the match to TRBD2 covers 7 bases. This CDR3 has 13 residues. The junction had 6 bases not matched to a gene; V was cut back by 3 bases and J by 10 bases. Germline CDR1 and CDR2: MGHRA and YSYEKL. The CDR3 loop reads CASSHRAGPEQFF. As DNA, the CDR3 is TGCGCCAGCAGCCACCGAGCGGGGCCAGAGCAGTTCTTC.

The chain uses TRBV3-1 (or the pseudogene TRBV3-2) and TRBJ2-5; perhaps TRBD2 as D (6 bases). Germline CDR1 and CDR2: LGHDT and YNNKEL (reference sequence). Deletions cut 1 base from V and 5 bases from J, with 14 bases between. The CDR3 covers 15 residues. Written as DNA, the CDR3 is TGTGCCAGCAGCCAAGCTGAGCGGGTTGGGGAGACCCAGTACTTC. Translation: CASSQAERVGETQYF.

The genes are TRBV10-1 and TRBJ1-3, with D tentatively TRBD1 (5 bases). Trimming stripped 3 bases from V and 0 bases from J, with 15 bases between. CDR1 WNHNN and CDR2 SYGVQD come from the germline V gene (reference sequence). CDR3 length: 17 residues. The CDR3 DNA is TGCGCCAGCAGTGATTCTACAGGAGTCCCCTCTGGAAACACCATATATTTT. Its protein product is CASSDSTGVPSGNTIYF.

This CDR3 is CASRSKGGSQPQHF. For the CDR3, the DNA is TGTGCCAGCAGGTCGAAGGGGGGGAGTCAGCCCCAGCATTTT. The chain combines TRBV6-5 with TRBJ1-5; D is possibly TRBD1 (6 bases). CDR3 length: 14 residues. Per the germline V gene, CDR1 is MNHEY and CDR2 is SVGAGI. The V and J ends lost 6 bases and 6 bases respectively, with 15 bases between them.

This clone was counted a single time. This sequence joins TRBV27 and TRBJ1-3; D possibly corresponds to TRBD1 (5 bases). CDR1 is MNHEY and CDR2 is SMNVEV in the germline V gene (reference sequence). The V end was cut by 3 bases, the J end by 2 bases, with 8 bases between. CDR3 length: 14 amino acids. Written as DNA, the CDR3 is TGTGCCAGCAGTTTGGGCAGGGCTGGAAACACCATATATTTT. It codes for CASSLGRAGNTIYF.

CDR3 loop: CATSGDRGRNDEQFF. The CDR3 DNA is TGTGCCACCAGTGGCGACAGGGGGCGAAACGATGAGCAGTTCTTC. The chain uses TRBV24-1 and TRBJ2-1, with 10 bases lining up with TRBD1. The germline V gene encodes CDR1 KGHDR and CDR2 SFDVKD. This CDR3 spans 15 amino acids. Unmatched junction bases numbered 8, after V lost 5 bases and J lost 8 bases.

The chain joins TRBV30 to TRBJ1-2, with D perhaps TRBD1 (6 bases). The CDR3 loop spans 12 amino acids. Germline V gene sequence: CDR1 GTSNPN, CDR2 SVGIG (reference sequence). Trimming cost V 3 bases and J 4 bases, with 9 bases left between them. Here the CDR3 DNA reads TGTGCCTGGAGCGAGACAGGCTATGGCTACACCTTC. Its protein product is CAWSETGYGYTF.

The chain combines TRBV4-2 with TRBJ1-5; D not resolved. V lost 4 bases and J 6 bases, leaving 19 bases between the germline ends. The germline V gene encodes CDR1 LGHNA and CDR2 YNFKEQ. CDR3 length: 16 amino acids. CDR3 loop: CASSPSRSNIVQPQHF. The CDR3 DNA reads as TGTGCCAGCAGCCCCTCTAGGTCCAACATAGTTCAGCCCCAGCATTTT.

The CDR3 loop reads CASSFRDEQFF. In nucleotides, the CDR3 is TGTGCCAGCAGCTTCCGCGATGAGCAGTTCTTC. The rearrangement joins TRBV7-8 to TRBJ2-1; no reliable D call. The germline V and J ends were trimmed by 3 bases and 8 bases, with 5 bases remaining between them. This CDR3 contains 11 residues. From germline, CDR1 is SGHVS and CDR2 FQNEAQ.